A selection of T cell receptor beta chains follows, all from one sample in a study of T-cell memory formation after mild COVID-19. From the 5' RACE reads, TCRdb called clonotypes with MiXCR, one entry per CDR3 protein. The data contain about 340,000 distinct CDR3 sequences, 20% to 25% of them seen just once; the ten biggest clones take up 21%. Sequencing input: PBMCs or a T cell subset sorted from them (not recorded which). The receptors derive from a man between 18 and 35 years old who had mild COVID-19 (a few samples of this study predate the infection). Cell type and time point are not known. Both conserved end residues are part of each CDR3. D genes are given only for firm matches. A clone size is listed for some rows: how often the clone was seen (once, few, many), or a class if it is expanded.

clone_size	v_call	j_call	d_call	cdr3_aa	cdr3_nt
-	TRBV6-5	TRBJ2-5	TRBD1	CASSLAGGNQETQYF	TGTGCCAGCAGTTTGGCAGGGGGAAACCAAGAGACCCAGTACTTC
few	TRBV5-1	TRBJ2-2	TRBD1	CASSLRGLIAGELFF	TGCGCCAGCAGCTTAAGGGGGCTAATAGCCGGGGAGCTGTTTTTT
-	TRBV6-6	TRBJ1-4	-	CASGQQGSNEKLFF	TGTGCCAGCGGACAACAGGGAAGCAATGAAAAACTGTTTTTT
few	TRBV7-9	TRBJ2-1	TRBD1	CASRSTGVNEQFF	TGTGCCAGCAGATCGACAGGGGTCAATGAGCAGTTCTTC
-	TRBV5-1	TRBJ1-1	-	CASRRDRMNTEAFF	TGCGCCAGCAGAAGGGACCGAATGAACACTGAAGCTTTCTTT
-	TRBV24-1	TRBJ1-5	-	CATSDMGGNQPQHF	TGTGCCACCAGTGACATGGGAGGAAATCAGCCCCAGCATTTT
-	TRBV6-2/TRBV6-3	TRBJ1-5	-	CARGGDVDQPQHF	TGTGCCAGAGGGGGTGATGTCGATCAGCCCCAGCATTTT
few	TRBV12-3/TRBV12-4	TRBJ1-2	-	CASSSWGDGYTF	TGTGCCAGCAGCTCTTGGGGGGATGGCTACACCTTC
-	TRBV12-3/TRBV12-4	TRBJ1-1	-	CASSNTVATEAFF	TGTGCCAGCAGTAATACAGTCGCCACTGAAGCTTTCTTT
-	TRBV6-4	TRBJ2-1	TRBD1	CASSPRTGGYGEQFF	TGTGCCAGCTCTCCCCGGACAGGGGGCTATGGTGAGCAGTTCTTC
many	TRBV14	TRBJ2-7	TRBD1	CASSQGTGSYEQYF	TGTGCCAGCAGCCAAGGGACAGGGTCCTACGAGCAGTACTTC
-	TRBV12-3/TRBV12-4	TRBJ1-2	-	CASGRTTEYGYTF	TGTGCCAGCGGTCGCACTACTGAATATGGCTACACCTTC
-	TRBV28	TRBJ1-4	-	CASSLRTPSQNEKLFF	TGTGCCAGCAGTTTGCGTACACCTTCCCAAAATGAAAAACTGTTTTTT
-	TRBV6-2/TRBV6-3	TRBJ1-1	-	CAISMTASTEAFF	TGTGCCATCTCCATGACAGCCAGCACTGAAGCTTTCTTT
-	TRBV15	TRBJ2-3	TRBD1	CATSFGTGSTDTQYF	TGTGCCACCAGCTTTGGGACAGGGAGCACAGATACGCAGTATTTT
-	TRBV5-1	TRBJ1-1	TRBD1	CASTKRDRGSTEAFF	TGCGCCAGCACGAAGCGGGACAGAGGAAGCACTGAAGCTTTCTTT
few	TRBV12-3/TRBV12-4	TRBJ1-1	TRBD1	CASSRQGRNTEAFF	TGTGCCAGCAGTCGACAGGGGAGGAACACTGAAGCTTTCTTT
-	TRBV9	TRBJ2-6	-	CASSVGSAGANVLTF	TGTGCCAGCAGCGTCGGCAGTGCTGGGGCCAACGTCCTGACTTTC
few	TRBV2	TRBJ2-1	TRBD1	CASSTRTGWNEQFF	TGTGCCAGCAGTACCCGGACAGGTTGGAATGAGCAGTTCTTC